Below are 23 T cell receptor beta chains sequenced from a single sample in a study of metastatic and nonmetastatic thyroid tumors. TCRdb re-analyzed the PCR reads using MiXCR. The data hold more than 70,000 clones, with 8.6% observed a single time. There were no patients who had received any treatment before thyroid surgery. The specimen sequenced was blood. Source of these receptors: a female donor with papillary thyroid cancer or a benign thyroid nodule (not recorded which). Some clones in this sample may be carry-over from other donors' samples.

This clone was counted ten times or more. The chain has TRBV2 and TRBJ2-2, with D tentatively TRBD2 (6 bases). V gave up 7 bases and J gave up 2 bases, with 8 bases separating them. The CDR3 spans 13 residues. Germline-derived CDR1 and CDR2 are SNHLY and FYNNEI. The CDR3 DNA reads as TGTGCCAGCAAGGGACTTAACACCGGGGAGCTGTTTTTT. Amino acids: CASKGLNTGELFF.

This clone was detected many times. The CDR3 DNA reads TGTGCCAGCACGGGACAGGGACTCTCTGGGGCCAACGTCCTGACTTTC. Protein product: CASTGQGLSGANVLTF. The chain carries TRBV6-2 or TRBV6-3 and TRBJ2-6; 9 bases fit TRBD1. The CDR3 runs 16 residues. CDR1 is MNHEY and CDR2 is SVGEGT in the germline V gene. The ends lost 7 bases at V and 0 bases at J; junction bases unmatched: 4.

In this sample, this clone turned up many times. The J gene is TRBJ2-3, the V gene TRBV7-6, with 11 bases matching TRBD2. Looked up from germline, CDR1 is SGHVS and CDR2 is FNYEAQ. Germline trimming cut 3 bases from V and 1 base from J; bases unmatched to any gene: 3. This CDR3 comprises 16 residues. The CDR3 loop reads CASSLRGLAGTDTQYF. The CDR3 coding sequence is TGTGCCAGCAGCTTGCGGGGACTAGCGGGCACAGATACGCAGTATTTT. The full variable domain, with the rest looked up from reference TRBV7-6 and TRBJ2-3, is GAGVSQSPRYKVTKRGQDVALRCDPISGHVSLYWYRQALGQGPEFLTYFNYEAQQDKSGLPNDRFSAERPEGSISTLTIQRTEQRDSAMYRCASSLRGLAGTDTQYFGPGTRLTVL.

This clone was found many times. V is TRBV6-1 and J is TRBJ2-6; TRBD1 aligns across 10 bases. Losses at the gene ends were 6 bases for V and 0 bases for J; bases not matched to a gene: 2. The germline V gene encodes CDR1 MNHNS and CDR2 SASEGT. The CDR3 sequence is 16 residues long. CDR3 DNA sequence: TGTGCCAGCAGACGGACAGGGGGCTCTGGGGCCAACGTCCTGACTTTC. This translates into CASRRTGGSGANVLTF.

This clone occurred many times. V gene TRBV3-1 combines with J gene TRBJ2-5, with D perhaps matching TRBD1 or TRBD2 (6 bases each). CDR1 and CDR2 from the germline V gene are LGHDT and YNNKEL (reference sequence). V was cut by 0 bases and J by 7 bases, with 27 bases left in between. The length of the CDR3 is 19 residues. DNA for the CDR3: TGTGCCAGCAGCCAAGATTGGGAAAGTAGGGACGGGGGCTGGGGGACCCAGTACTTC. Its protein product is CASSQDWESRDGGWGTQYF.

There are many counts of this clone. The chain has TRBV4-2 and TRBJ2-1, with 15 bases identical to TRBD2. The CDR3 has 20 residues. V shed 4 bases and J 5 bases; nucleotides not matched to a gene: 15. The germline V gene encodes CDR1 LGHNA and CDR2 YNFKEQ. Here the CDR3 DNA reads TGTGCCAGCAGCCCTAGGACTAGCGGGGGGGCCGTCAGAGCCCACAATGAGCAGTTCTTC. Translated, it gives CASSPRTSGGAVRAHNEQFF.

This clone was recorded at least ten times. Other nucleotide sequences in the sample specify the same CDR3. The chain carries TRBV5-4 and TRBJ2-2; perhaps TRBD1 as D (5 bases). Germline CDR1 is SGHNT and CDR2 is YYREEE (reference sequence). V lost 1 base, J lost 7 bases, and 17 bases lay in between. The CDR3 covers 16 residues. The CDR3 region is CASSLTGRGTDGELFF. Here the CDR3 DNA reads TGTGCCAGCAGCTTGACTGGTAGGGGAACAGACGGGGAGCTGTTTTTT.

Note on this clone: This may stem from a read error, because a much larger clone lies one nucleotide away. At the DNA level, this CDR3 is encoded by other sequences in the same sample as well. CDR3 protein: CASRPSGGGQETQYF. The CDR3 region has the DNA TGTGCCAGCAGACCAAGTGGGGGAGGGCAAGAGACCCAGTACTTC. This chain uses TRBV6-1 with TRBJ2-5; TRBD2 agrees at 7 bases. The CDR3 extends over 15 amino acids. Germline V gene lookup returns CDR1 MNHNS and CDR2 SASEGT. The trim removed 6 bases at V and 2 bases at J, leaving 9 bases unmatched.

At least ten counts were recorded for this clone. This sequence joins TRBV3-1 and TRBJ2-5; 9 bases are a match to TRBD2. Germline trimming cut 6 bases from V and 3 bases from J; bases unmatched to any gene: 14. CDR1 and CDR2 from the germline V gene are LGHDT and YNNKEL (reference sequence). CDR3 length: 17 residues. The chain's CDR3 is CASSPLLSASGEETQYF. The CDR3 DNA sequence: TGTGCCAGCAGTCCCCTCCTATCTGCTAGCGGGGAAGAGACCCAGTACTTC.

This clone was picked up a small number of times. A much larger clone lies a single base off, so this may be a read error. The chain is built from TRBV15 and TRBJ2-5; D uncertain. Per the germline V gene, CDR1 is LNHNV and CDR2 is YYDKDF (reference sequence). The CDR3 is 13 amino acids. Trimming shortened V by 0 bases and J by 4 bases, and 6 bases separated the two germline ends. The CDR3 DNA sequence: TGTGCCACCAGCAGAGATCGGCGAGAGACCCAGTACTTC. Its translation: CATSRDRRETQYF.

This clone was counted many times. The chain is built from TRBV5-1 and TRBJ1-2; weak D call: TRBD1 (6 bases). Germline lookup yields CDR1 SGHRS and CDR2 YFSETQ. V dropped 7 bases and J dropped 4 bases, with 17 bases sitting between them. CDR3 length equals 14 residues. For the CDR3, the DNA is TGCGCCAGCTCATTAAACAGGGTGATCTATGGCTACACCTTC. Its protein product is CASSLNRVIYGYTF.

This chain connects TRBV30 to TRBJ1-2; no reliable D call. Per the germline V gene, CDR1 is GTSNPN and CDR2 is SVGIG (reference sequence). Trimming shortened V by 3 bases and J by 5 bases, and 10 bases separated the two germline ends. The length of the CDR3 is 12 residues. CDR3 in DNA: TGTGCCTGGAGCCGTGGGAGATATGGCTACACCTTC. Translating gives CAWSRGRYGYTF. Using reference TRBV30 and TRBJ1-2 for the parts outside the CDR3, the full variable domain is SQTIHQWPATLVQPVGSPLSLECTVEGTSNPNLYWYRQAAGRGLQLLFYSVGIGQISSEVPQNLSASRPQDRQFILSSKKLLLSDSGFYLCAWSRGRYGYTFGSGTRLTVV.

Regarding this clone: A much larger clone differs by one base, so this may be a read error. Other DNA sequences in the sample encode the same CDR3. The chain uses TRBV3-1 and TRBJ2-7; D is possibly TRBD2 (6 bases). This CDR3 spans 15 amino acids. Germline V CDR1 and CDR2: LGHDT, YNNKEL (reference sequence). CDR3 protein: CASSQEDYLHYEQYF. The CDR3 DNA sequence: TGTGCTAGCAGCCAAGAGGACTACCTGCACTACGAGCAGTACTTC.

This clone has at least ten counts. The chain combines TRBV6-5 with TRBJ1-6, with 7 nucleotides matching TRBD1. Trimming at V came to 6 bases and at J to 0 bases, leaving 11 bases not matched to a gene. Germline V gene data show CDR1 as MNHEY and CDR2 as SVGAGI. CDR3 size: 18 residues. The CDR3 protein is CASRGGAGGSSYNSPLHF. The CDR3 region has the DNA TGTGCCAGCAGGGGGGGGGCAGGGGGTAGCTCCTATAATTCACCCCTCCACTTT.

This clone was picked up many times. Other DNA sequences from this sample encode an identical CDR3 as well. V gene TRBV9 combines with J gene TRBJ2-1; maybe TRBD2 (5 bases). Trimming left V 0 bases short and J 7 bases short, with 17 bases between. This CDR3 is built from 16 residues. Per germline, CDR1 SGDLS and CDR2 YYNGEE. The CDR3 DNA reads TGTGCCAGCAGCGTAGGGAGCGGCCTACAAGAGAATGAGCAGTTCTTC. Its protein is CASSVGSGLQENEQFF.

The sample holds many counts of this clone. The J gene is TRBJ1-1, the V gene TRBV4-1; D remains unclear. Germline V lookup: CDR1 MGHRA, CDR2 YSYEKL. The CDR3 runs to 16 residues. Trimming removed 3 bases at V and 0 bases at J, with 14 bases between. The CDR3: CASSHPPTVMNTEAFF. In nucleotides, the CDR3 is TGCGCCAGCAGCCACCCCCCGACGGTTATGAACACTGAAGCTTTCTTT.

This clone was recorded at least ten times. The V gene is TRBV10-1, the J gene TRBJ2-3; TRBD1 matches at 7 bases. The junction had 9 bases not matched to a gene; V was cut back by 4 bases and J by 5 bases. The germline gives CDR1 WNHNN, CDR2 SYGVQD (reference sequence). This CDR3 comprises 15 residues. The CDR3 loop is CASSGAGGLKDTQYF. The CDR3 nucleotides are TGCGCCAGCAGTGGTGCAGGGGGTTTAAAAGATACGCAGTATTTT.

The chain links TRBV7-2 to TRBJ2-2; 7 bases are a match to TRBD2. The CDR3 runs 16 residues. CDR1 is SGHTA, CDR2 FQGNSA, per germline. V lost 0 bases, J lost 1 base, and 2 bases stayed unmatched. The CDR3 nucleotides are TGTGCCAGCAGCTTAGCGCAGCGGGGGAACACCGGGGAGCTGTTTTTT. Protein sequence: CASSLAQRGNTGELFF.

For this clone: This sequence may be a read error, since a much larger clone differs from it by one base. At the DNA level, this CDR3 is encoded by other sequences in the same sample as well. The V call is TRBV20-1, the J call TRBJ2-5, with TRBD2 identical over 14 bases. The CDR3 has 16 residues. After removal of 6 bases from V and 5 bases from J, the junction contained 11 bases not matched to a gene. The germline V gene has CDR1 DFQATT and CDR2 SNEGSKA (reference sequence). DNA for the CDR3: TGCAGTGCGGGGACTAGCGGGGGAGCCGTGACCGAGACCCAGTACTTC. Amino acids: CSAGTSGGAVTETQYF.

The table lists this clone with many counts. The chain links TRBV9 to TRBJ2-7; D gene unclear. Germline CDR1 reads SGDLS; CDR2 reads YYNGEE. Deletions cut 2 bases from V and 0 bases from J, with 6 bases between. This CDR3 contains 13 residues. CDR3 protein: CASSVGNSYEQYF. In nucleotides, the CDR3 is TGTGCCAGCAGCGTGGGTAACTCCTACGAGCAGTACTTC.

This clone was recorded at least ten times. The chain employs TRBV7-9 and TRBJ1-5; D remains unclear. Germline-derived CDR1 and CDR2 are SEHNR and FQNEAQ (reference sequence). The CDR3 has 14 amino acids. The V end was cut by 1 base, the J end by 4 bases, with 8 bases between. CDR3 loop: CASSLVGRNQPQHF. The CDR3 nucleotides read TGTGCCAGCAGCTTAGTGGGGAGAAATCAGCCCCAGCATTTT.

This clone was picked up many times. V gene TRBV29-1 combines with J gene TRBJ1-1, with D unclear. The length of the CDR3 is 13 residues. In germline, CDR1 is SQVTM, CDR2 ANQGSEA. V was clipped by 7 bases and J by 0 bases, with 12 bases between them. Here the CDR3 DNA reads TGCAGCGCTCGCTCGGGTCTGAACACTGAAGCTTTCTTT. Translation: CSARSGLNTEAFF.

This clone was recorded a few times. This sequence may be a read error, since a much larger clone differs from it by one base. This chain links TRBV12-3 or TRBV12-4 with TRBJ2-3, with D uncertain. Trimming removed 7 bases from V and 4 bases from J, with 12 bases in between. CDR3 length: 13 amino acids. CDR3 region: CASTPSAADTQYF. As DNA, the CDR3 is TGTGCCAGCACCCCGTCCGCGGCAGATACGCAGTATTTT.